The T cell receptor (beta chain) described here comes from a study of T cell responses to AZD1222 COVID-19 vaccine (dated by TCRdb to 2020 to 2022). About the full investigation: Because spike-specific TCR depth and breadth did not differ between the two schedules, AZD1222 recipients who got a second dose at roughly 4 weeks were pooled with those who got a second dose at roughly 12 weeks. TCR sequencing was performed for 233 trial participants, of whom some 200 were given two doses of AZD1222 and some 26 were given two doses of MenACWY control vaccine. Enrollment into the trials was organized by age into subgroups of 18-55, 56-69 and 70-plus years, and those subgroups contained roughly 140, 27 and 60 TCR-sequenced participants, respectively. Points the paper makes about the study in general: Because no day 14 peak-response samples were available, the repertoires could be characterized only after the peak T cell response. Most participants were white British and females outnumbered males, and the authors suggested that clonal diversity may have been underestimated. Conclusions about previously exposed vaccinees are limited because only a handful of AZD1222 recipients were SARS-CoV-2 seropositive at baseline. Vaccine-associated CD4 TCRs spanned the whole spike protein, with dominant responses in regions 160-218 and 743-854. Reportedly, close to half of the unique spike-specific TCRs recognized epitopes lying outside the regions that are mutated in the B.1.351 and B.1.1.7 variants. The 56-69-year group was small, and its depth increase did not reach significance, likely because of low power. A significant rise in spike-specific TCR breadth and depth was observed after two AZD1222 doses relative to day 0 and relative to MenACWY recipients.

In regard to this clone: Its cognate antigen has yet to be identified. Within one base of it there is no much larger clone, and no base qualities were kept.

The CDR3 regions of human TCRbeta chains were subjected to immunosequencing. Processing in the source paper ran as follows. TCRs in the repertoires were compared against a reference library of SARS-CoV-2-specific TCRs that had been generated with the MIRA antigen-specificity platform. Breadth was defined as the fraction of unique TCRs that were SARS-CoV-2-associated, and depth was defined as the fraction of total T cells that were SARS-CoV-2-associated. Using the MIRA data, each spike-specific TCR was assigned both to the spike region to which the TCR was reactive and to a CD4 or CD8 class. Log10-transformed breadth and depth values were compared by one-way ANOVA with Sidak's multiple comparisons tests. Held by TCRdb, this immuneACCESS table contains in-frame sequences only and omits some clones. Under half of the omission traces to an unresolved V gene where checked; the cause of the rest is unknown. From that table come the V and J calls and clone size; the DNA was used to work out D and trimming. Here the sample has approximately 100,000 clones; roughly nine tenths occur a single time. The top ten clonotypes cover roughly 4% of the sample.

Explained via the paper, the time point label denotes: baseline before first vaccination. The vaccinee samples were drawn from two UK trials, COV001 and COV002, one of which was a single-blind randomized controlled phase 2/3 trial testing AZD1222 (ChAdOx1 nCoV-19) in healthy adults. For TCRbeta chain sequencing, PBMC samples from trial participants were taken at day 0 and at day 28 after the second dose. The CDR3 starts with the cysteine, ends with the phenylalanine, and has 14 residues. Just the 42-base CDR3 DNA is kept, in frame starting at base 1. Reading the germline V gene gives CDR1 SGHDT and CDR2 YYEEEE. Trimming costs V 1 base and J 6 bases, and their ends lie 12 bases apart.

The source was peripheral blood, collected on day 0 of AZD1222 vaccination. The chain is made from TRBV5-6 and TRBJ2-3, with the identity of the D gene unclear. The sequence was obtained from an adult in good health. The nucleotide sequence reads TGTGCCAGCAGCTTGTTACCGGGTACGGATACGCAGTATTTT. Translated, it reads CASSLLPGTDTQYF.